This TCR beta chain is from a study of breast tumors, draining lymph nodes, adjacent tissues. MiXCR was run by TCRdb on the multiplex PCR reads, yielding one entry per CDR3 protein. The table has 140,000 to 150,000 distinct CDR3 sequences, approximately 32% seen once. Study results and limitations: Data only fit, rather than demonstrated, lymph node origin of most tumor T cells. Most tumor T cells seemingly derive from lymph node, then expand in tumor. Tumor TCR diversity was below lymph nodes but above nontumor tissue. Compared with basal-like, luminal-like tumors shared significantly more repertoire with nontumor tissue.

About this clonotype itself: Antigen: not known.

CDR3 size: 14 residues. V lost 2 bases to trimming and J lost 6 bases; unmatched junction nucleotides: 4. Germline CDR1 SGHNT, CDR2 YYREEE (reference sequence). The lymph nodes were axillary draining lymph nodes from breast cancer patients. Input material: axillary lymph node tissue. The chain uses TRBV5-4 and TRBJ2-3, with 9 nucleotides matching TRBD2. The receptor comes from a female donor with breast cancer. Some clones in this sample may be carry-over from other donors' samples. The CDR3: CASSLARGGDTQYF. CDR3 sequence (DNA): TGTGCCAGCAGCTTAGCGCGGGGGGGGGATACGCAGTATTTT.